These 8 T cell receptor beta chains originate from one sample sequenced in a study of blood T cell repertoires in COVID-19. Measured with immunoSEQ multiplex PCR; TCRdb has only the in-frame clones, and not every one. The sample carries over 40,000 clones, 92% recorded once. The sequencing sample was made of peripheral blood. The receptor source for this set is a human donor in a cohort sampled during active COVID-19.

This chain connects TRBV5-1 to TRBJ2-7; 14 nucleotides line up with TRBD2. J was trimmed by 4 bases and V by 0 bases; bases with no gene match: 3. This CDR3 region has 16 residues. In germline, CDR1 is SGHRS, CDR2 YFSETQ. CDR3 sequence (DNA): TGCGCCAGCAGCTTGGGGACTAGCGGGAGGTCTTACGAGCAGTACTTC. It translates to CASSLGTSGRSYEQYF.

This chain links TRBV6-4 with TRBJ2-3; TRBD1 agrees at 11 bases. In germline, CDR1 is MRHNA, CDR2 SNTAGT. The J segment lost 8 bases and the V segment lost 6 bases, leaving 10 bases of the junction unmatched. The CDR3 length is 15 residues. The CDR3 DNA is TGTGCCAGCAGCCCCGGGACAGGGGGAGGAGGTACGCAGTATTTT. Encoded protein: CASSPGTGGGGTQYF.

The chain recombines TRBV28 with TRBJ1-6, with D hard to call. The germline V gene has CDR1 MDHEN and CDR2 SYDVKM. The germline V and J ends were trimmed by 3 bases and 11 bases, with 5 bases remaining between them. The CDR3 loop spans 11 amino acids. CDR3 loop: CASSFKTPLHF. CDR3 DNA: TGTGCCAGCAGTTTCAAAACACCCCTCCACTTT. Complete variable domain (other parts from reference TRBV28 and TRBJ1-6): DVKVTQSSRYLVKRTGEKVFLECVQDMDHENMFWYRQDPGLGLRLIYFSYDVKMKEKGDIPEGYSVSREKKERFSLILESASTNQTSMYLCASSFKTPLHFGNGTRLTVT.

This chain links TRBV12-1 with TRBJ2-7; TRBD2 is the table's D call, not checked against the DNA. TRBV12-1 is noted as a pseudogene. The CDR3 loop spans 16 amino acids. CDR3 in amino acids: CASSFEGGRVSYEQYF. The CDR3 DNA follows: TGTGCCAGCAGCTTTGAAGGCGGGAGGGTCTCCTACGAGCAGTACTTC.

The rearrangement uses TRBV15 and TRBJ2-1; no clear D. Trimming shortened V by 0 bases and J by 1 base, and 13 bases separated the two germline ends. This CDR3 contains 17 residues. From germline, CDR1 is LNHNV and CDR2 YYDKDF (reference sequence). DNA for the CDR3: TGTGCCACCAGCAGAGAGGGCAGCCTTAGTTCCTACAATGAGCAGTTCTTC. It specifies CATSREGSLSSYNEQFF.

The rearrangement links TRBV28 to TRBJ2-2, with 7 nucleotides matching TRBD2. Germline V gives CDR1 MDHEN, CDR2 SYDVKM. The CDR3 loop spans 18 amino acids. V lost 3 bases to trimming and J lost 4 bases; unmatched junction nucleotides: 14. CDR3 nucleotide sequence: TGTGCCAGCAGTTTTAGTGGATCGGGTAGCGGGCCCACCGGGGAGCTGTTTTTT. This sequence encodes CASSFSGSGSGPTGELFF.

The chain's CDR3 is CAIGTAVRYSNQPQHF. DNA for the CDR3: TGTGCCATCGGGACAGCAGTTCGTTATAGCAATCAGCCCCAGCATTTT. This chain connects TRBV28 to TRBJ1-5; 7 bases are a match to TRBD1. The ends lost 10 bases at V and 0 bases at J; junction bases unmatched: 12. CDR3 length: 16 amino acids. CDR1 and CDR2 from the germline V gene are MDHEN and SYDVKM.

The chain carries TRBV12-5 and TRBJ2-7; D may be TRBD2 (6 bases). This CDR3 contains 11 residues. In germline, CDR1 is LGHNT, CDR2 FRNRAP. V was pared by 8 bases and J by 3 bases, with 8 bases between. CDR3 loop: CASSGLYEQYF. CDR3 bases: TGTGCTAGTAGCGGGCTCTACGAGCAGTACTTC.